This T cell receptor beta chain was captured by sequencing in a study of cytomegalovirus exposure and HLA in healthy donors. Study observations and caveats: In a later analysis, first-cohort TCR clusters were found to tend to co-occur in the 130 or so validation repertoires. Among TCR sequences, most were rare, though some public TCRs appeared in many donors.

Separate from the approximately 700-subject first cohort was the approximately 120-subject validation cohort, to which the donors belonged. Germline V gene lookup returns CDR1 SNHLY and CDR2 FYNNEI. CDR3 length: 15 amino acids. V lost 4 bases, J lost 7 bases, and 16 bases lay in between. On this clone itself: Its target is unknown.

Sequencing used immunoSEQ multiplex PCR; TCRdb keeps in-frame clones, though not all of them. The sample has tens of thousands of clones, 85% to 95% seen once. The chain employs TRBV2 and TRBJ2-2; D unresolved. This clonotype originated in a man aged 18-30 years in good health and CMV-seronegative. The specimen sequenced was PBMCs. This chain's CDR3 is CASSVLASRGGELFF. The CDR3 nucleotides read TGTGCCAGCAGTGTCCTGGCTAGTCGCGGCGGGGAGCTGTTTTTT.